This T cell receptor beta chain derives from a study of Ad26.COV2.S vaccination and SARS-CoV-2 variants (dated by TCRdb to the early 2020s). Looking at the study overall: Vaccine-arm donors came from COV1001, a multicentre, randomized, double-blind, placebo-controlled phase I-IIa trial of Ad26.COV2.S in healthy adults. Dosing of Ad26.COV2.S was intramuscular, at either 5x10^10 or 1x10^11 viral particles, delivered as one shot or as two shots spaced 56 days apart. The specificity and breadth of SARS-CoV-2-reactive T cell receptors after Ad26.COV2.S vaccination were assessed by TCRbeta repertoire sequencing. The TCR-sequenced set comprised approximately 32 samples: approximately 19 Ad26.COV2.S vaccine recipients, 5 placebo recipients and 8 SARS-CoV-2 convalescent individuals. Trial participants were randomized into five groups of five, in which low-dose or high-dose Ad26.COV2.S was given once or twice, or placebo was given on both occasions. Throughout the experiments and outcome assessment, investigators stayed blinded to trial group allocation. General study outcomes and caveats: The authors noted that total T cell responses may have been underestimated by the TCR breadth and depth analyses. After vaccination, spike-specific CD8+ and CD4+ T cell responses were reported to show substantial breadth. Compared with placebo recipients, Ad26.COV2.S recipients showed higher spike-specific TCR breadth (P = 0.0014). Vaccine and placebo recipients had similar non-spike TCR breadth, a finding consistent with the vaccine containing only spike. The study lacked the statistical power to compare responses across vaccine doses or regimens.

The treatment or condition label for this specimen denotes: 19 received Ad26.COV2.S at low or high dose, single or two shots; 5 received placebo; per-sample allocation not given. For vaccine and placebo recipients, repertoires were sequenced using samples collected on day 63 after the first injection. Between 29 July and 7 August 2020, Cohort 1b enrolled about 27 adults aged 18-55 years at one site in Boston, USA. As a vaccine, Ad26.COV2.S was a replication-incompetent adenovirus type 26 vector that expressed a prefusion-stabilized SARS-CoV-2 spike protein derived from the original Wuhan strain. The immunoSEQ Assay was the method used to sequence TCRbeta CDR3 regions. After extraction, genomic DNA underwent amplification by bias-controlled multiplex PCR, followed by high-throughput sequencing. The original methods were these. To quantify the absolute abundance of every unique TCRbeta CDR3 region, sequences were collapsed and filtered. T cell fraction was estimated by normalizing TCRbeta template counts to usable DNA, which was measured by amplifying reference genes present in all nucleated cells. Repertoire TCRs were annotated as SARS-CoV-2-specific by exact matching of V gene, CDR3 amino acid sequence and J gene to a known reactive TCR set. The reference SARS-CoV-2 TCR set was obtained from MIRA and was filtered for enrichment in COVID-19-positive ImmuneCODE repertoires, whereby public or cross-reactive TCRs were removed. Using the MIRA antigens, annotated TCRs were further analysed by specific ORF or by position within an ORF. Breadth was defined as annotated unique rearrangements over total unique productive rearrangements; depth was the summed frequency of those rearrangements. Two-sided Wilcoxon rank-sum tests were applied when comparing TCR breadth between groups. TCRdb stores this immuneACCESS table with in-frame sequences only. Part of the clones is absent; in the studies checked, under half of the shortfall reflects unresolved V genes, and no reason is known for the rest. V, J and clone size reflect that table, while D and trimming were determined from the DNA. The sample table shows 400,000 to 450,000 clones, and about 93% are seen once. 10% to 15% of the sample comes from the top ten.

CDR3 length: 13 amino acids, cysteine to phenylalanine. The entry retains the CDR3 DNA only, 39 bases that are in frame from base 1. The trim is 3 bases for V and 6 bases for J, with a gap of 9 bases between the germline ends. CDR1 is given as SGHRS and CDR2 as YFSETQ, both from the germline V gene. Remarks on this clone: There is no known antigen for this receptor. No much larger clone exists at a distance of one base, and base qualities are not known.

This receptor was obtained from a person aged 18-60 years who received the Ad26.COV2.S COVID-19 vaccine or a placebo. The rearrangement joined TRBV5-1 to TRBJ2-2, with no confidently assigned D gene. Sequenced here: peripheral blood, sampled in a trial of Ad26.COV2.S vaccine versus placebo. The CDR3 amino acid sequence is: CASSSMGPGELFF. Here is the DNA: TGCGCCAGCAGCTCGATGGGCCCCGGGGAGCTGTTTTTT.